This TCR beta chain was identified in a study of CD8 T cells in Susac syndrome. TCR beta sequencing was performed on blood CD8+ and CD4+ T cells. Random hexamers were used to reverse transcribe an amount of about 0.45 to 1 ug RNA. Amplification of TCR beta CDR3 used immunoSEQ multiplex PCR across 54 Vbeta and 13 Jbeta. TCRdb re-called the immunoSEQ multiplex PCR reads with MiXCR, one entry per CDR3 protein. Of about 130,000 distinct CDR3 sequences listed, 85% to 95% were seen once; the top ten hold about 0.18%. Study results and limitations: Roughly 5 Susac-specific public clones appeared in CD8+ TEMRA repertoires, and fewer than 20 in total CD8+ repertoires. CD8+ clones in Susac expanded most in TEMRA cells and active patients.

With respect to this clonotype: The target antigen is unknown.

The junction had 6 bases not matched to a gene; V was cut back by 10 bases and J by 0 bases. The germline V gene has CDR1 MGHRA and CDR2 YSYEKL. The CDR3 extends over 15 amino acids. The chain is built from TRBV4-1 and TRBJ2-3; 11 bases line up with TRBD2. The specimen sequenced was CD8+ T cells from PBMCs. The receptor was isolated from a human donor with Susac syndrome. CDR3 in DNA: TGCGCCACAAGTAGGACTAGCGGGAGCACAGATACGCAGTATTTT. It codes for CATSRTSGSTDTQYF.